This TCR beta chain was sequenced during a study of human T cells and chemical hapten exposure. Time point given: patch test 1, 2 weeks after DPC sensitization. Treatment given: therapeutic diphenylcyclopropenone sensitization with weekly scalp DPC. TCRdb analysed the RACE reads with MiXCR anew, one entry per CDR3 protein. The data show tens of thousands of distinct CDR3 sequences, approximately 12% seen once. Deletions cut 1 base from V and 0 bases from J, with 9 bases between. This CDR3 contains 16 residues. The sample here was whole blood, taken in connection with sensitization to the hapten diphenylcyclopropenone (DPC). This receptor was obtained from a woman in her forties or fifties with alopecia areata. Some clones in this sample may be carry-over from other donors' samples. The chain is built from TRBV12-3 or TRBV12-4 and TRBJ1-4; D not certain. The CDR3 region is CASSLGGRATNEKLFF. Written as DNA, the CDR3 is TGTGCCAGCAGTTTAGGTGGGAGGGCAACTAATGAAAAACTGTTTTTT.